Only a few counts were recorded for the clone carrying this T cell receptor beta chain. This entry comes from a study of T cell clones after liver transplantation. Study at large: A pre-transplant mixed lymphocyte reaction with TCRbeta sequencing defined graft-donor-reactive clones followed in post-transplant blood. Graft-donor-reactive sequences were compared with third-party-reactive TCRbeta sequences from pre-transplant mixed lymphocyte reactions.

The CDR3 spans 15 residues. Germline CDR1 MNHNS, CDR2 SASEGT. Trimming cost V 8 bases and J 2 bases, with 16 bases left between them. The method was immunoSEQ multiplex PCR; TCRdb's version includes in-frame clones alone and lacks a portion of them. In the table there are under 60,000 clones, over 60% of which are singletons. The rearrangement uses TRBV6-1 and TRBJ1-5, with a weak D call TRBD1 (5 bases). This clonotype originated in a human patient who received a liver transplant. The graft donor may have contributed some T cells. Sequenced material: CD4+ T cells from blood, taken at the 22-month timepoint. The CDR3 bases are TGTGCCAGCGTACCCTCGGGGCCTGGCAATCAGCCCCAGCATTTT. It translates to CASVPSGPGNQPQHF.